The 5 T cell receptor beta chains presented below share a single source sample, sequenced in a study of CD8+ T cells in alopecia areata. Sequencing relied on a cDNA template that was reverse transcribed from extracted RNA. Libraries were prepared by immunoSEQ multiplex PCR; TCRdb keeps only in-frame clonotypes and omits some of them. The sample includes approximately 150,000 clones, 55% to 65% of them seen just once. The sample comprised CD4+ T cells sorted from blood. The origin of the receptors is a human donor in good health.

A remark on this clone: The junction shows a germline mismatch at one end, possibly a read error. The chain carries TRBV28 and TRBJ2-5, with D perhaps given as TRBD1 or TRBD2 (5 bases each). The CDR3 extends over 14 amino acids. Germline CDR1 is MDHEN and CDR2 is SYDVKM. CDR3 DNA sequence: TGTGCGAGCAGAGGGGCAGGGTCGGGGGAGACCCAGTACTTC. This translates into CASRGAGSGETQYF.

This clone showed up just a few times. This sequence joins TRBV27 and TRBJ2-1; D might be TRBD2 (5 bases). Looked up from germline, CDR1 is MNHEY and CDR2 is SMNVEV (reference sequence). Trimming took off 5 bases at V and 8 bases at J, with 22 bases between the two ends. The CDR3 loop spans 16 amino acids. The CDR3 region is CASSRLPQTSSHEQFF. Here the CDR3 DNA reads TGTGCCAGCAGTCGACTCCCTCAAACTAGTAGCCATGAGCAGTTCTTC.

In DNA form, the CDR3 reads TGTGCCTGGAGACTAGCGGGAGTTCATACGCAGTATTTT. Its protein product is CAWRLAGVHTQYF. This sequence joins TRBV30 and TRBJ2-3; 11 bases fit TRBD2. The V and J ends lost 3 bases and 7 bases, in that order; junction bases with no gene match: 3. Germline CDR1 reads GTSNPN; CDR2 reads SVGIG (reference sequence). The length of the CDR3 is 13 residues.

The CDR3 DNA follows: TGTGCCAGCAACCTCGGACGGCTTAATTCACCCCTCCACTTT. Translating it yields CASNLGRLNSPLHF. The chain has TRBV2 and TRBJ1-6; no clear D. There are 14 residues in the CDR3. The germline V and J ends were trimmed by 7 bases and 6 bases, with 13 bases remaining between them. CDR1 is SNHLY, CDR2 FYNNEI, per germline.

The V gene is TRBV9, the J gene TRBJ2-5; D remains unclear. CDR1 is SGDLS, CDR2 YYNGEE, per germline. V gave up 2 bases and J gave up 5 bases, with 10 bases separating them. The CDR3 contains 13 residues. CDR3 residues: CASSVSYSETQYF. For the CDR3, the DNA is TGTGCCAGCAGCGTTAGCTATTCGGAGACCCAGTACTTC.